One and the same sample provided the 19 T cell receptor beta chains below, sequenced in a study of CD8 T cells in Susac syndrome. When the RNA was reverse transcribed, random hexamers were used with an input of roughly 0.45 to 1 ug. Using its own MiXCR run on the immunoSEQ multiplex PCR reads, TCRdb lists one record per CDR3 protein. The sample gives approximately 150,000 distinct CDR3 sequences, just over 90% of which show up once; 0.065% to 0.1% is in the top ten. Sequenced sample: CD4+ T cells from PBMCs. These receptors originate from a human donor in good health.

The chain employs TRBV12-3 or TRBV12-4 and TRBJ2-3, with 9 positions matching TRBD2. With 8 bases clipped from V and 2 bases from J, the junction kept 8 bases outside the gene matches. CDR3 length: 15 residues. The chain's CDR3 is CASSSSGGTTDTQYF. Here the CDR3 DNA reads TGTGCCAGCTCCTCGAGCGGGGGGACCACAGATACGCAGTATTTT.

This clonotype was observed a handful of times. The rearrangement uses TRBV30 and TRBJ2-7, with D possibly matching TRBD1 (6 bases). V was shortened by 1 base and J by 2 bases, with 6 bases between the two germline ends. This CDR3 has 12 amino acids. Germline CDR1 and CDR2: GTSNPN and SVGIG (reference sequence). The DNA of the CDR3 is TGTGCCTGGAGTGGGGGGCCCTACGAGCAGTACTTC. Amino acid sequence: CAWSGGPYEQYF.

V usage is TRBV20-1 and J usage is TRBJ2-2; TRBD2 matches at 7 bases. This CDR3 contains 15 residues. The ends lost 5 bases at V and 4 bases at J; junction bases unmatched: 10. Germline CDR1 is DFQATT and CDR2 is SNEGSKA (reference sequence). CDR3 sequence reads: CSALGRGRVTGELFF. The CDR3 DNA reads TGCAGTGCTTTGGGAAGAGGGAGGGTCACCGGGGAGCTGTTTTTT.

The genes are TRBV29-1 and TRBJ2-3; D gene uncertain. Trimming removed 4 bases at V and 5 bases at J, with 10 bases between. Germline V gene data show CDR1 as SQVTM and CDR2 as ANQGSEA. This CDR3 has 12 amino acids. CDR3 amino acids: CSVGVPRDTQYF. CDR3 sequence (DNA): TGCAGCGTTGGTGTCCCCAGAGATACGCAGTATTTT.

The chain joins TRBV3-1 to TRBJ1-1; D remains ambiguous. The CDR3 is 12 residues long. From germline, CDR1 is LGHDT and CDR2 YNNKEL (reference sequence). Trimming cost V 5 bases and J 5 bases, with 9 bases left between them. The CDR3 DNA reads TGTGCCAGCAGCAATGGGGTGACTGAAGCTTTCTTT. This encodes CASSNGVTEAFF.

V and J are TRBV7-3 and TRBJ2-5, with D tentatively TRBD2 (6 bases). Per the germline V gene, CDR1 is SGHTA and CDR2 is FQGTGA. V was cut by 5 bases and J by 1 base, with 14 bases left in between. The CDR3 covers 15 residues. The CDR3 region has the DNA TGTGCCAGCAGCCCGGGGGTGGTTTCCCAAGAGACCCAGTACTTC. Encoded protein: CASSPGVVSQETQYF.

This clonotype was observed a single time. This chain uses TRBV27 with TRBJ2-7; tentatively, D is TRBD1 or TRBD2 (5 bases each). Germline values: CDR1 MNHEY, CDR2 SMNVEV (reference sequence). The CDR3 length is 15 residues. V lost 5 bases and J lost 5, with 19 bases in between. The CDR3 spells CASSLAPGWENEQYF. The DNA of the CDR3 is TGTGCCAGCAGTCTAGCCCCAGGGTGGGAAAACGAGCAGTACTTC.

In DNA, the CDR3 is TGTGCCAGCAGTTCCCCGGGACAGGGGATCTATGAGCAGTTCTTC. This gives the protein CASSSPGQGIYEQFF. This sequence joins TRBV28 and TRBJ2-1, with TRBD1 matching 10 bases. The CDR3 has 15 amino acids. The junction had 8 bases not matched to a gene; V was cut back by 4 bases and J by 8 bases. Germline CDR1 reads MDHEN; CDR2 reads SYDVKM.

The chain links TRBV30 to TRBJ2-7, with D maybe TRBD2 (5 bases). The germline V and J ends were trimmed by 2 bases and 0 bases, with 5 bases remaining between them. Germline V CDR1 and CDR2: GTSNPN, SVGIG (reference sequence). The CDR3 covers 12 residues. The CDR3 protein is CAWSRDSYEQYF. DNA of the CDR3: TGTGCCTGGAGTCGGGACTCCTACGAGCAGTACTTC.

V usage is TRBV29-1 and J usage is TRBJ2-7, with D possibly matching TRBD2 (5 bases). CDR3 length equals 12 residues. Trimming removed 4 bases from V and 7 bases from J, with 14 bases in between. CDR1 and CDR2 (germline): SQVTM, ANQGSEA. CDR3 bases: TGCAGCGTTGGGCAGGAGTCGGGGGAGCAGTACTTC. This sequence encodes CSVGQESGEQYF.

The chain links TRBV12-3 or TRBV12-4 to TRBJ1-2; perhaps TRBD1 as D (5 bases). This CDR3 has 14 residues. Trimming removed 3 bases at V and 0 bases at J, with 8 bases between. CDR3: CASSLDNANYGYTF. CDR3 nucleotides: TGTGCCAGCAGTTTGGACAACGCTAACTATGGCTACACCTTC.

The chain employs TRBV10-2 and TRBJ2-1, with 7 bases aligning to TRBD2. The CDR3 loop spans 13 amino acids. V trimming: 7 bases; J trimming: 4 bases; junction bases outside the gene matches: 4. The germline V gene encodes CDR1 WSHSY and CDR2 SAAADI. In nucleotides, the CDR3 is TGCGCCAGCAATCGCGGGGGTTACAATGAGCAGTTCTTC. Its translation is CASNRGGYNEQFF.

The genes are TRBV6-1 and TRBJ1-5; no definite D call. The V end lost 0 bases, the J end lost 7 bases, and 7 bases lay between the germline ends. Germline V lookup: CDR1 MNHNS, CDR2 SASEGT. The CDR3 extends over 13 amino acids. CDR3 residues: CASSEAERQPQHF. CDR3 nucleotide sequence: TGTGCCAGCAGTGAAGCAGAAAGGCAGCCCCAGCATTTT.

This clonotype is a singleton in its sample. The V and J genes are TRBV19 and TRBJ2-4; D ambiguous. The CDR3 contains 15 residues. V was clipped by 5 bases and J by 0 bases, with 11 bases between them. Germline-derived CDR1 and CDR2 are LNHDA and SQIVND (reference sequence). The CDR3: CASSLLGLAKNIQYF. As DNA, the CDR3 is TGTGCCAGTAGTCTTCTCGGCCTAGCCAAAAACATTCAGTACTTC.

The count of this clonotype is one. The chain carries TRBV30 and TRBJ1-3; D ambiguous. This CDR3 is built from 14 residues. Trimming removed 0 bases at V and 2 bases at J, with 8 bases between. The germline gives CDR1 GTSNPN, CDR2 SVGIG (reference sequence). CDR3 in DNA: TGTGCCTGGAGTGTAGGTGGAGCTGGAAACACCATATATTTT. As protein: CAWSVGGAGNTIYF.

This chain links TRBV28 with TRBJ2-7; D is perhaps TRBD1 or TRBD2 (6 bases each). Germline V gene sequence: CDR1 MDHEN, CDR2 SYDVKM. With 8 bases removed from V and 1 base from J, the gap between germline ends came to 18 bases. The CDR3 has 15 amino acids. The CDR3 DNA reads as TGTGCCAGCTCCCAAGGGGGGACCGCTTCCTACGAGCAGTACTTC. Its translation is CASSQGGTASYEQYF.

The count of this clonotype is one. V gene TRBV12-3 or TRBV12-4 combines with J gene TRBJ2-2, with D perhaps assigned TRBD1 or TRBD2 (6 bases each). The CDR3 extends over 15 amino acids. The germline V and J ends were trimmed by 5 bases and 4 bases, with 14 bases remaining between them. The CDR3 reads CASSQGGPGTGELFF. The CDR3 DNA sequence: TGTGCCAGCAGTCAAGGGGGGCCGGGCACCGGGGAGCTGTTTTTT.

V is TRBV7-9 and J is TRBJ1-2; a weak D match, TRBD1 (5 bases). The CDR3 is 14 residues long. Trimming removed 3 bases from V and 6 bases from J, with 14 bases in between. Germline V gene sequence: CDR1 SEHNR, CDR2 FQNEAQ (reference sequence). In nucleotides, the CDR3 is TGTGCCAGCAGCTTTGGGACCTTCGGCGATGGCTACACCTTC. This translates into CASSFGTFGDGYTF.

The chain carries TRBV7-2 and TRBJ2-5; TRBD1 is a possible D gene (5 bases). V was pared by 0 bases and J by 9 bases, with 14 bases between. This CDR3 comprises 14 residues. Germline assignment: CDR1 SGHTA and CDR2 FQGNSA. The CDR3 loop is CASSLAGAHSAQYF. For the CDR3, the DNA is TGTGCCAGCAGCTTAGCTGGGGCCCACTCGGCCCAGTACTTC. The whole variable domain, remainder taken from reference TRBV7-2 and TRBJ2-5, is GAGVSQSPSNKVTEKGKDVELRCDPISGHTALYWYRQSLGQGLEFLIYFQGNSAPDKSGLPSDRFSAERTGGSVSTLTIQRTQQEDSAVYLCASSLAGAHSAQYFGPGTRLLVL.